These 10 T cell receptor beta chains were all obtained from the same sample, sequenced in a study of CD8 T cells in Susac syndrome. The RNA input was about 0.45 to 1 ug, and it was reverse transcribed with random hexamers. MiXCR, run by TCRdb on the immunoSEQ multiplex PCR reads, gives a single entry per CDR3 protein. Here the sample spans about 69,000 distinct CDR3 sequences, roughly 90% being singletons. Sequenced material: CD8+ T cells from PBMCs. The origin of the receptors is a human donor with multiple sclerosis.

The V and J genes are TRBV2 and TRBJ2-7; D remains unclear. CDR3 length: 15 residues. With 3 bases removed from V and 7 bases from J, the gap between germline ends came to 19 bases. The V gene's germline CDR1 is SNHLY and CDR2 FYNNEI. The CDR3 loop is CASSDFYQGSGEQYF. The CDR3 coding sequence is TGTGCCAGCAGTGATTTTTATCAAGGCTCGGGTGAGCAGTACTTC.

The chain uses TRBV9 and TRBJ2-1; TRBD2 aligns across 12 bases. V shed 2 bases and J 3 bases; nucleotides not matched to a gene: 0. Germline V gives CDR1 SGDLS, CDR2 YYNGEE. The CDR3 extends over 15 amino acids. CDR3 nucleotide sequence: TGTGCCAGCAGCGTGACTAGCGGGGGCTACAATGAGCAGTTCTTC. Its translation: CASSVTSGGYNEQFF.

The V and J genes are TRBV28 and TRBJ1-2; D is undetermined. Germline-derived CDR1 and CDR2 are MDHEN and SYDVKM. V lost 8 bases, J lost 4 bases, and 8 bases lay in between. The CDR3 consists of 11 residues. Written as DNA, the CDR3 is TGTGCCAGCTTTTATACCTATGGCTACACCTTC. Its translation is CASFYTYGYTF.

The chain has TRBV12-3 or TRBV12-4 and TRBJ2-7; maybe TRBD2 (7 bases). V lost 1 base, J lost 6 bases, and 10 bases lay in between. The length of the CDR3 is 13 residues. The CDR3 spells CASSLGGGGEQYF. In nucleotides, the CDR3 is TGTGCCAGCAGTTTAGGGGGAGGGGGCGAGCAGTACTTC.

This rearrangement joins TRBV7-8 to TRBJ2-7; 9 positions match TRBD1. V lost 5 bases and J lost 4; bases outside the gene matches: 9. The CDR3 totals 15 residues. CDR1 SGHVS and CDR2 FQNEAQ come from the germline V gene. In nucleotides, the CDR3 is TGTGCCAGCAGCCTTCCGGGACAGGGCTTTTACGAGCAGTACTTC. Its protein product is CASSLPGQGFYEQYF. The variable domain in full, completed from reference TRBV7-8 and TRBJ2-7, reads GAGVSQSPRYKVAKRGQDVALRCDPISGHVSLFWYQQALGQGPEFLTYFQNEAQLDKSGLPSDRFFAERPEGSVSTLKIQRTQQEDSAVYLCASSLPGQGFYEQYFGPGTRLTVT.

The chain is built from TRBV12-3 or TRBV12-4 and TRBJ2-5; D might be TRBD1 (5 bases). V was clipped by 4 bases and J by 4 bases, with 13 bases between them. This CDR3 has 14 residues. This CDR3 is CASSSDIPRETQYF. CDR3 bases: TGTGCCAGCAGTTCGGACATTCCCAGAGAGACCCAGTACTTC.

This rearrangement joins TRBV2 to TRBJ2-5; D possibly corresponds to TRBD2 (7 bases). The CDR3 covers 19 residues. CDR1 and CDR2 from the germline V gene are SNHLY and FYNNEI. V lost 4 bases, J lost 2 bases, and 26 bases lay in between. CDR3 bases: TGTGCCAGCAGTGGTTGGATCGGGGGGCCCGTATCTCAGCAAGAGACCCAGTACTTC. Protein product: CASSGWIGGPVSQQETQYF.

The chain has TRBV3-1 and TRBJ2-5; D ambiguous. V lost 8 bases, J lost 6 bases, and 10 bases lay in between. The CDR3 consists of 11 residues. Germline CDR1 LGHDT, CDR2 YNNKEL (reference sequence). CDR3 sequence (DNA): TGTGCCAGCGGAAGGGTGCAGACCCAGTACTTC. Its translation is CASGRVQTQYF.

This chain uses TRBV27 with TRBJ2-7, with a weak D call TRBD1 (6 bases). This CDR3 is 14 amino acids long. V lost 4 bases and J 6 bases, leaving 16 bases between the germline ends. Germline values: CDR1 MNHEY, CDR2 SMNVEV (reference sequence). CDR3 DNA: TGTGCCAGCAGTTGGTCAGGGGTAGTCCGCGAGCAGTACTTC. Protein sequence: CASSWSGVVREQYF.

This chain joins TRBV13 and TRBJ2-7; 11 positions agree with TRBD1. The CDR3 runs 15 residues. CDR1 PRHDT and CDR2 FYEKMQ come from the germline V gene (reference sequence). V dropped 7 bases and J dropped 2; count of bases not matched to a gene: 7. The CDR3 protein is CASTSGTGGTYEQYF. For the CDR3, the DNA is TGTGCCAGCACGTCCGGGACAGGGGGGACCTACGAGCAGTACTTC.